Listed below are T cell receptor beta chains from one sample, sequenced in a study of shared clonotypes between healthy human individuals. Sequencing used immunoSEQ multiplex PCR; TCRdb keeps in-frame clones, though not all of them. The table has approximately 2,300,000 clones, roughly 90% seen once. What was sequenced was naive CD4+ T cells from PBMCs. The source of these receptors is a man between 18 and 29 years old in good health. Some clones in this sample may be carry-over from other donors' samples. CDR3s leave out the opening cysteine and the closing phenylalanine or tryptophan. Where a row states a size, it is once, few, many or the class of an expanded clone; other rows omit it.

j_call v_call clone_size cdr3_aa
TRBJ2-3 TRBV4-3 - ASSQDLTTDTQY
TRBJ2-5 TRBV7-2 - ASSVDTRRTQY
TRBJ1-1 TRBV10-3 - AISESGAKGKAF
TRBJ2-7 TRBV10-3 - AISESGQGPDEQY
TRBJ2-2 TRBV7-2 - ASSLETTTGELF
TRBJ2-1 TRBV10-1 once ASSEMLRGPTEEQF
TRBJ2-7 TRBV5-1 - ASSVRTSGNYEQY
TRBJ2-1 TRBV27 - ASSQTTGYSYNEQF
TRBJ2-7 TRBV6-1 - ASVRVGDPYEQY
TRBJ2-3 TRBV27 - ASSLRPLAGGPSGADTQY
TRBJ2-1 TRBV28 - ASSSSGGSPYNEQF
TRBJ1-3 TRBV6-1 - ASSEAGRKGNTIY
TRBJ2-2 TRBV10-1 - ASSSRTSEGRRAGELF
TRBJ1-1 TRBV6-5 - AVSAGGTEAF
TRBJ1-1 TRBV5-1 - ASSLAVGQGTEAF
TRBJ2-5 TRBV6-5 - ASSYIGGRGETQY
TRBJ1-4 TRBV4-1 - ASSQDTRDRRYNEKLF
TRBJ2-1 TRBV23-1 - ASSRTDSNEQF
TRBJ2-7 TRBV5-1 once ASSPDGGRFFSYEQY
TRBJ1-5 TRBV28 - ASSLWAESNQPQH
TRBJ2-7 TRBV29-1 - SVGTSGSGRYEQY
TRBJ1-1 TRBV5-6 - ASSLLGNTEAF
TRBJ1-2 TRBV19 - ASSIGGDAYGYT
TRBJ1-1 TRBV10-2 - ASSRDGNTEAF
TRBJ2-1 TRBV4-2 - ASSPVRDNEQF
TRBJ2-7 TRBV5-1 - ASSTAGATGEQY
TRBJ1-5 TRBV6-4 - ASSGRGRISCNQPQH
TRBJ2-7 TRBV28 - ASSLAVGEQY
TRBJ1-4 TRBV6-1 - ASSELDRVYEKLF
TRBJ1-3 TRBV5-4 once ASSSLDRGTIY
TRBJ1-1 TRBV5-4 - ASSPELMNTEAF
TRBJ1-1 TRBV2 - ASSEVGAGAGTEAF
TRBJ1-1 TRBV5-1 - ASRIFTGRDTEAF
TRBJ1-4 TRBV7-8 - ASSLALGGNEKLF
TRBJ1-3 TRBV5-1 - ASSLTGAISGNTIY
TRBJ1-4 TRBV2 - ASSPGTATRAEKLF
TRBJ2-2 TRBV2 - ASSPGQFAGELF
TRBJ2-2 TRBV10-3 - AIRPSGGELF
TRBJ1-1 TRBV19 - ASSTPGGTEAF
TRBJ2-7 TRBV9 - ASSATPRASEQY
TRBJ2-1 TRBV28 - ASRRLMGTYEQF
TRBJ1-1 TRBV14 - ASSRGPFWGHTEAF
TRBJ2-2 TRBV7-9 few ASSADRGKPGELF
TRBJ2-1 TRBV28 - ASRYTPLAGPRSYNEQF
TRBJ2-5 TRBV9 - ASSPHRGQGVETQY
TRBJ2-3 TRBV30 - AWSVSRGFLTDTQY
TRBJ1-2 TRBV4-1 - ASSQGFQGARVGYT
TRBJ1-3 TRBV30 - AWSVRSTGGNTIY
TRBJ1-5 TRBV2 - ASSEARGSGQPQH
TRBJ2-1 TRBV2 - ASSAASGSYNEQF
TRBJ2-3 TRBV7-3 once ASSTDHTDTQY
TRBJ2-1 TRBV5-6 - ASSPWTSGREIHNEQF
TRBJ1-1 TRBV28 - ASNQPNTEAF
TRBJ2-5 TRBV5-1 - ASSPSRDRGRQETQY
TRBJ2-5 TRBV10-3 - AISESLGSGGQETQY
TRBJ2-1 TRBV25-1 once ASSPLGAVSYNEQF
TRBJ2-1 TRBV9 - ASSVQGATYNEQF